A selection of T cell receptor beta chains follows, all from one sample in a study of cytomegalovirus exposure and HLA in healthy donors. The data were produced by immunoSEQ multiplex PCR, yet TCRdb's version contains in-frame clones alone and is incomplete. In the table there are around 190,000 clones, 65% to 85% of which are singletons. The sample was PBMCs. Receptors were obtained from a woman in her 30s in good health and CMV-seronegative. CDR3s include the opening cysteine and the closing phenylalanine or tryptophan. D genes are given only for firm matches. The size field is filled for only some rows; it gives once, few, many or a size class.

D gene,clone size,J gene,V gene,CDR3 protein,CDR3 DNA
.,.,TRBJ1-1,TRBV27,CASSFLGDTEAFF,TGTGCCAGCAGTTTTCTGGGAGACACTGAAGCTTTCTTT
.,.,TRBJ2-7,TRBV5-4,CASSLLEESYEQYF,TGTGCCAGCAGCTTGCTAGAGGAAAGCTACGAGCAGTACTTC
.,once,TRBJ2-7,TRBV19,CASSIQGDSYEQYF,TGTGCCAGTAGTATACAGGGGGACTCGTACGAGCAGTACTTC
TRBD1,.,TRBJ2-3,TRBV5-4,CASSLSGGADTQYF,TGTGCCAGCAGCCTTTCAGGGGGCGCAGATACGCAGTATTTT
.,.,TRBJ1-2,TRBV5-1,CASSPPEGAFKSGYTF,TGCGCCAGCAGCCCCCCAGAAGGGGCCTTTAAAAGTGGCTACACCTTC
TRBD1,.,TRBJ2-7,TRBV7-7,CASSLRTGDYEQYF,TGTGCTAGCAGCCTAAGGACAGGGGACTACGAGCAGTACTTC
.,.,TRBJ1-6,TRBV2,CASNNRAYSPLHF,TGTGCCAGCAATAACAGGGCGTATTCACCCCTCCACTTT
.,.,TRBJ1-5,TRBV18,CASSPSTGNNQPQHF,TGTGCCAGCTCACCGAGTACCGGGAATAATCAGCCCCAGCATTTT
.,.,TRBJ2-3,TRBV18,CASSRQGAGGTDTQYF,TGTGCCAGCTCACGACAGGGAGCGGGGGGCACAGATACGCAGTATTTT
.,.,TRBJ2-1,TRBV27,CASRHGGPNNEQFF,TGTGCCAGCAGACACGGGGGACCTAACAATGAGCAGTTCTTC
.,.,TRBJ1-3,TRBV29-1,CSVIRGPGNTIYF,TGCAGCGTTATAAGGGGTCCGGGAAACACCATATATTTT
.,.,TRBJ2-1,TRBV29-1,CSAPSVALYNEQFF,TGCAGCGCCCCTAGCGTAGCCCTTTACAATGAGCAGTTCTTC
.,.,TRBJ1-5,TRBV27,CASSLRTPWGGWGQPQHF,TGTGCCAGCAGTTTACGGACACCGTGGGGGGGATGGGGTCAGCCCCAGCATTTT
.,few,TRBJ2-7,TRBV30,CAWSVGRDYEQYF,TGTGCCTGGAGTGTAGGGCGGGACTACGAGCAGTACTTC
.,.,TRBJ1-5,TRBV9,CASSPEGNYQSQHF,TGTGCCAGCAGCCCCGAGGGAAACTATCAGTCCCAGCATTTT
.,few,TRBJ2-2,TRBV6-5,CASTRTGNTGELFF,TGTGCCAGCACCCGAACAGGGAACACCGGGGAGCTGTTTTTT
TRBD1,.,TRBJ1-1,TRBV2,CASIMDRATEAFF,TGTGCCAGCATCATGGACAGGGCCACTGAAGCTTTCTTT
.,.,TRBJ1-4,TRBV28,CASSVPATNEKLFF,TGTGCCAGCAGTGTACCAGCAACTAATGAAAAACTGTTTTTT
TRBD2,.,TRBJ2-7,TRBV6-1,CASAFGLAGAYEQYF,TGTGCCAGCGCATTCGGACTAGCGGGCGCCTACGAGCAGTACTTC
TRBD2,.,TRBJ2-3,TRBV7-3,CASSLIVGGGAAGTDTQYF,TGTGCCAGCAGCTTAATCGTAGGCGGGGGGGCTGCCGGCACAGATACGCAGTATTTT
TRBD1,.,TRBJ1-3,TRBV2,CASRDRGNTIYF,TGTGCCAGCAGGGACAGGGGAAACACCATATATTTT
TRBD2,.,TRBJ2-5,TRBV27,CASSSPGLAGEGSQYF,TGTGCCAGCAGTTCACCGGGACTAGCGGGAGAAGGGTCCCAGTACTTC
.,.,TRBJ1-2,TRBV29-1,CSVHHYGYTF,TGCAGCGTCCATCACTATGGCTACACCTTC
.,.,TRBJ1-1,TRBV4-1,CASSQGDGSTEAFF,TGCGCCAGCAGCCAAGGGGATGGGAGCACTGAAGCTTTCTTT
TRBD1,once,TRBJ1-6,TRBV15,CATSRDRQGADSPLHF,TGTGCCACCAGCAGAGATCGACAGGGGGCGGATTCACCCCTCCACTTT
TRBD2,.,TRBJ2-2,TRBV9,CASSVVAGPTGELFF,TGTGCCAGCAGCGTTGTAGCGGGGCCCACCGGGGAGCTGTTTTTT
.,.,TRBJ2-7,TRBV7-9,CSSSLGGPYEQYF,TGTTCCAGCAGCTTAGGGGGGCCCTACGAGCAGTACTTC
.,.,TRBJ1-2,TRBV5-8,CASSLVGAGNYGYTF,TGTGCCAGCAGCTTGGTAGGGGCCGGAAACTATGGCTACACCTTC
.,few,TRBJ2-7,TRBV10-3,CAISRTGDYEQYF,TGTGCCATCAGTAGGACTGGGGACTACGAGCAGTACTTC
TRBD2,.,TRBJ2-7,TRBV5-1,CASSFTGGSSYEQYF,TGCGCCAGCAGCTTTACCGGGGGGAGCTCCTACGAGCAGTACTTC
.,.,TRBJ2-1,TRBV29-1,CSVVGSRFEQFF,TGCAGCGTTGTCGGGAGCCGGTTTGAGCAGTTCTTC
.,few,TRBJ1-1,TRBV23-1,CASTHTEAFF,TGCGCCAGCACCCATACTGAAGCTTTCTTT
.,.,TRBJ1-2,TRBV28,CASSSGINYGYTF,TGTGCCAGCAGTTCAGGAATTAACTATGGCTACACCTTC
.,.,TRBJ1-6,TRBV5-1,CASSSAPRASYNSPLHF,TGCGCCAGCAGTTCCGCCCCCAGGGCCTCCTATAATTCACCCCTCCACTTT
.,.,TRBJ1-4,TRBV5-6,CASSSTVNEKLFF,TGTGCCAGCAGCTCCACGGTTAATGAAAAACTGTTTTTT
.,.,TRBJ2-5,TRBV5-1,CASSSYYPQETQYF,TGCGCCAGCAGCTCCTACTACCCACAAGAGACCCAGTACTTC
.,.,TRBJ1-3,TRBV7-9,CASSLRSQVSGNTIYF,TGTGCCAGCAGCTTAAGAAGTCAGGTATCCGGAAACACCATATATTTT
.,.,TRBJ2-7,TRBV2,CASRLLVEQYF,TGTGCCAGCAGATTACTGGTTGAGCAGTACTTC
TRBD1,.,TRBJ1-1,TRBV11-1,CASSFHGQGAFF,TGTGCCAGCAGCTTTCACGGACAGGGGGCTTTCTTT
TRBD2,.,TRBJ2-1,TRBV18,CASSLQLTSGGYNEQFF,TGTGCCAGCTCACTCCAATTGACTAGCGGGGGCTACAATGAGCAGTTCTTC
TRBD2,.,TRBJ2-7,TRBV30,CACRPGGTSASYEQYF,TGTGCCTGTCGCCCGGGAGGGACTAGCGCTTCCTACGAGCAGTACTTC
TRBD1,.,TRBJ2-7,TRBV6-1,CASSERGTVYEQYF,TGTGCCAGCAGTGAAAGGGGGACAGTCTACGAGCAGTACTTC
TRBD2,.,TRBJ2-1,TRBV29-1,CSVEDKSGLANGDEQFF,TGCAGCGTTGAAGATAAATCGGGACTAGCCAACGGAGATGAGCAGTTCTTC
TRBD2,.,TRBJ2-2,TRBV10-3,CAISLGTNPGTGELFF,TGTGCCATCAGCCTAGGGACTAACCCGGGCACCGGGGAGCTGTTTTTT
TRBD2,few,TRBJ2-7,TRBV19,CASSTTSGRRSYEQYF,TGTGCCAGTAGTACCACTAGCGGGAGGCGATCGTACGAGCAGTACTTC
.,.,TRBJ2-5,TRBV5-1,CASSFGGRETQYF,TGCGCCAGCAGCTTCGGGGGGCGGGAGACCCAGTACTTC
TRBD2,.,TRBJ2-3,TRBV5-1,CASSAPSGGDTQYF,TGCGCCAGCAGCGCCCCTAGCGGAGGGGATACGCAGTATTTT
.,.,TRBJ2-3,TRBV9,CASSATGFSTDTQYF,TGTGCCAGCAGCGCCACGGGGTTTAGCACAGATACGCAGTATTTT
.,.,TRBJ2-7,TRBV28,CASSPFYEQYF,TGTGCCAGCAGCCCCTTTTACGAGCAGTACTTC
TRBD2,.,TRBJ2-7,TRBV5-1,CASTPGGSGRLSYEQYF,TGCGCCAGCACTCCTGGAGGTAGCGGGAGATTAAGCTACGAGCAGTACTTC
.,.,TRBJ1-2,TRBV27,CASSFGSPYGYTF,TGTGCCAGCAGTTTTGGTAGCCCCTATGGCTACACCTTC
TRBD1,.,TRBJ2-3,TRBV6-5,CASSYSGDRLDTQYF,TGTGCCAGCAGTTACTCAGGGGACAGGCTCGATACGCAGTATTTT
.,.,TRBJ2-3,TRBV27,CASSLRLQGTQYF,TGTGCCAGCAGTTTAAGACTTCAGGGGACGCAGTATTTT
.,few,TRBJ1-2,TRBV6-6,CASSTTGNFYGYTF,TGTGCCAGCAGCACAACAGGGAACTTTTATGGCTACACCTTC
TRBD1,.,TRBJ2-1,TRBV4-1,CASSQQGAGNEQFF,TGCGCCAGCAGCCAGCAGGGGGCCGGTAATGAGCAGTTCTTC